Following are 4 T cell receptor beta chains from one sample sequenced in a study of T cell changes during pregnancy in multiple sclerosis (dated by TCRdb to the late 2010s). The method was the immunoSEQ multiplex PCR assay. The immuneACCESS repertoire file appears here via TCRdb, limited to in-frame rearrangements. These files lack a portion of the clones; in checked studies, under half of the deficit traces to unresolved V genes, and the cause of the others is not known. This sample lists 90,000 to 100,000 clones; about 94% were detected once. In total, the top ten clones hold 2% to 2.5% of the sample. The starting material was peripheral blood, obtained in the third trimester of pregnancy. The receptors were sampled from a female donor with multiple sclerosis, enrolled in a pregnancy study.

This clone appeared a few times. V is TRBV29-1 and J is TRBJ2-2, with D possibly TRBD2 on 6 matching bases. CDR3 length equals 13 residues. V was pared by 5 bases and J by 9 bases, with 16 bases between. Germline V gene data show CDR1 as SQVTM and CDR2 as ANQGSEA. DNA for the CDR3: TGCAGCGTTATCGCGGGAAGGGGCTGGGAGCTGTTTTTT. Residues: CSVIAGRGWELFF.

The rearrangement joins TRBV14 to TRBJ1-2; no clear D. CDR3 length: 13 amino acids. V lost 1 base and J 1 base, leaving 4 bases between the germline ends. Germline V gene lookup returns CDR1 SGHDN and CDR2 FVKESK. Written as DNA, the CDR3 is TGTGCCAGCAGCCAAGCCTATAACTATGGCTACACCTTC. This translates into CASSQAYNYGYTF. The complete variable domain, with remaining parts taken from reference TRBV14 and TRBJ1-2, reads EAGVTQFPSHSVIEKGQTVTLRCDPISGHDNLYWYRRVMGKEIKFLLHFVKESKQDESGMPNNRFLAERTGGTYSTLKVQPAELEDSGVYFCASSQAYNYGYTFGSGTRLTVV.

This sequence joins TRBV25-1 and TRBJ2-5; D possibly corresponds to TRBD2 (5 bases). The germline V gene encodes CDR1 MGHDK and CDR2 SYGVNS. The V and J ends lost 4 bases and 10 bases respectively, with 16 bases between them. This CDR3 region has 13 residues. The CDR3 here is CASSGGLRYDQYF. As DNA, the CDR3 is TGTGCCAGCAGTGGCGGGCTTCGGTACGACCAGTACTTC.

The chain is built from TRBV29-1 and TRBJ2-7, with D possibly matching TRBD2 (5 bases). The CDR3 extends over 14 amino acids. V lost 2 bases to trimming and J lost 0 bases, with 11 bases between them. Germline CDR1 and CDR2: SQVTM and ANQGSEA. In DNA, the CDR3 is TGCAGCGTTGAATTGAGGGAACACTCCTACGAGCAGTACTTC. Translating gives CSVELREHSYEQYF.